Below are 10 T cell receptor beta chains sequenced from a single sample in a study of CD8+ T cells in alopecia areata. RNA was extracted and reverse transcribed into cDNA as the sequencing template. The method was immunoSEQ multiplex PCR; TCRdb's version includes in-frame clones alone and lacks a portion of them. There are about 130,000 clones in the sample; roughly three fifths occur only once, and less than 5.5% lies in the top ten. The specimen comprised CD4+ T cells sorted from blood, sampled at week 0. The receptors come from a human donor with alopecia areata.

In DNA, the CDR3 is TGTGCCAGCAGTCGGGAATTCTGGGCCAAAAACATTCAGTACTTC. It specifies CASSREFWAKNIQYF. V gene TRBV25-1 combines with J gene TRBJ2-4, with D perhaps TRBD2 (5 bases). Looked up from germline, CDR1 is MGHDK and CDR2 is SYGVNS. Trimming stripped 5 bases from V and 1 base from J, with 12 bases between. The CDR3 is 15 amino acids.

The CDR3 loop reads CASSQNTPRGGELFF. The CDR3 coding sequence is TGTGCCAGCAGCCAAAATACTCCCCGTGGCGGGGAGCTGTTTTTT. The chain joins TRBV7-2 to TRBJ2-2, with unresolved D. The length of the CDR3 is 15 residues. Germline lookup yields CDR1 SGHTA and CDR2 FQGNSA. V was cut by 5 bases and J by 7 bases, with 17 bases left in between.

The genes are TRBV6-5 and TRBJ2-7, with 9 bases fitting TRBD1. Germline assignment: CDR1 MNHEY and CDR2 SVGAGI. V shed 4 bases, J shed 4 bases, and the junction held 11 bases outside the gene matches. The CDR3 sequence is 16 residues long. The CDR3 bases are TGTGCCAGCAGTTCCTCTTCCGGGACAGGGAGGTACGAGCAGTACTTC. This encodes CASSSSSGTGRYEQYF.

The chain uses TRBV5-1 and TRBJ2-1; the match to TRBD2 covers 10 bases. CDR1 is SGHRS and CDR2 is YFSETQ in the germline V gene. The CDR3 has 19 residues. After removal of 2 bases from V and 0 bases from J, the junction contained 11 bases not matched to a gene. The CDR3 sequence: CASSLSSGGATSSYNEQFF. Written as DNA, the CDR3 is TGCGCCAGCAGCTTATCGAGCGGGGGGGCCACGAGCTCCTACAATGAGCAGTTCTTC.

J is TRBJ2-3 and V is TRBV28; D is tentatively TRBD1 or TRBD2 (7 bases each). Trimming left V 5 bases short and J 4 bases short, with 22 bases between. The V gene's germline CDR1 is MDHEN and CDR2 SYDVKM. The CDR3 length is 17 residues. The CDR3 nucleotides read TGTGCCAGCAGTGTCCAACAGGGGCCGGGAGGACCAGATACGCAGTATTTT. Protein: CASSVQQGPGGPDTQYF.

The chain joins TRBV19 to TRBJ1-1; D gene unclear. CDR3 length: 15 amino acids. Germline-derived CDR1 and CDR2 are LNHDA and SQIVND (reference sequence). The germline V and J ends were trimmed by 6 bases and 3 bases, with 17 bases remaining between them. CDR3 bases: TGTGCCAGTAGGGACCAAGGGTCCGGGGACACTGAAGCTTTCTTT. Encoded protein: CASRDQGSGDTEAFF.

The chain combines TRBV19 with TRBJ1-5, with a tentative D call TRBD1 (6 bases). Trimming stripped 7 bases from V and 5 bases from J, with 12 bases between. The CDR3 has 13 amino acids. Germline lookup yields CDR1 LNHDA and CDR2 SQIVND (reference sequence). DNA for the CDR3: TGTGCCAGTACCTTGACAGGAGATCAGCCCCAGCATTTT. Amino acids: CASTLTGDQPQHF.

The chain combines TRBV7-9 with TRBJ2-5, with D unresolved. The germline V gene encodes CDR1 SEHNR and CDR2 FQNEAQ (reference sequence). The CDR3 contains 14 residues. The V and J ends lost 5 bases and 5 bases respectively, with 15 bases between them. The CDR3 nucleotides are TGTGCCAGCAGCACACGGACGTTCGCTGAGACCCAGTACTTC. Translation: CASSTRTFAETQYF.

This chain links TRBV7-8 with TRBJ2-4; no clear D. The germline CDR1 and CDR2 sequences are SGHVS and FQNEAQ. The CDR3 runs 14 residues. Trimming pared 1 base from V and 0 bases from J, leaving 4 bases between. CDR3 in amino acids: CASSLGTAKNIQYF. Here the CDR3 DNA reads TGTGCCAGCAGCTTAGGCACAGCCAAAAACATTCAGTACTTC.

V and J are TRBV7-2 and TRBJ1-2; D may be TRBD1 (6 bases). The CDR3 sequence is 15 residues long. The V gene's germline CDR1 is SGHTA and CDR2 FQGNSA. V dropped 8 bases and J dropped 8 bases, with 24 bases sitting between them. The CDR3 nucleotides are TGTGCCAGCGGAGACCCATACAGGGCGAGAAGCGGCTACACCTTC. Its protein is CASGDPYRARSGYTF.